The 21 T cell receptor beta chains given below trace back to one sample, sequenced in a study of CD8 T cells in ankylosing spondylitis. Whole-study findings and limits: A motif of roughly 8 highly homologous TCR beta variants was seen as apparently characteristic of ankylosing spondylitis blood.

Antigens for these TCRs are unknown. MiXCR, run by TCRdb on the 5' RACE reads, gives a single entry per CDR3 protein. The table records 350,000 to 450,000 distinct CDR3 sequences, more than 25% of them present only once. Sequenced sample: blood, either unsorted or a sorted T cell fraction (not recorded which). The receptors originated from a male donor with ankylosing spondylitis.

This clonotype has a handful of counts. V and J are TRBV2 and TRBJ1-3, with no clear D. V was pared by 6 bases and J by 2 bases, with 5 bases between. This CDR3 is 12 amino acids long. CDR1 SNHLY and CDR2 FYNNEI come from the germline V gene. For the CDR3, the DNA is TGTGCCAGCAGAGACGCTGGAAACACCATATATTTT. Translation gives CASRDAGNTIYF.

The rearrangement uses TRBV12-3 or TRBV12-4 and TRBJ1-2; perhaps TRBD1 as D (5 bases). Between the trimmed V and J ends, which lost 6 bases and 5 bases, there was a span of 16 bases. The CDR3 extends over 14 amino acids. The CDR3, as DNA: TGTGCCAGCAGCCTAGAGGGGTCTCAGTATGGCTACACCTTC. This encodes CASSLEGSQYGYTF.

This clonotype was observed a few times. The rearrangement uses TRBV5-1 and TRBJ1-1, with D hard to call. Trimming left V 0 bases short and J 0 bases short, with 12 bases between. CDR1 and CDR2 from the germline V gene are SGHRS and YFSETQ. The CDR3 loop spans 16 amino acids. The chain's CDR3 is CASSLDSRGVNTEAFF. The DNA of the CDR3 is TGCGCCAGCAGCTTGGACAGCCGAGGCGTGAACACTGAAGCTTTCTTT.

This clonotype has only a few counts. The V call is TRBV9, the J call TRBJ2-1; D is unclear. The ends were cut back, 0 bases at V and 5 bases at J, with 6 bases in the middle. Germline CDR1 SGDLS, CDR2 YYNGEE. CDR3 size: 13 residues. CDR3 in amino acids: CASSVGSNNEQFF. In DNA form, the CDR3 reads TGTGCCAGCAGCGTAGGGTCCAACAATGAGCAGTTCTTC.

The chain employs TRBV5-1 and TRBJ2-3; D possibly corresponds to TRBD2 (6 bases). Germline V gives CDR1 SGHRS, CDR2 YFSETQ. Trimming removed 4 bases at V and 4 bases at J, with 16 bases between. The CDR3 consists of 15 residues. CDR3 residues: CASSPRDSRADTQYF. The CDR3 DNA follows: TGCGCCAGCAGCCCCCGGGACTCCAGGGCAGATACGCAGTATTTT.

This clonotype was detected only a few times. The genes are TRBV4-2 and TRBJ1-1; D is unresolved. In germline, CDR1 is LGHNA, CDR2 YNFKEQ. The CDR3 is made up of 13 amino acids. Trimming cost V 0 bases and J 5 bases, with 7 bases left between them. The CDR3 protein is CASSQEGRTEAFF. CDR3 DNA sequence: TGTGCCAGCAGCCAAGAAGGGAGGACTGAAGCTTTCTTT.

The V and J genes are TRBV5-6 and TRBJ2-7; TRBD1 agrees at 7 bases. Looked up from germline, CDR1 is SGHDT and CDR2 is YYEEEE. The CDR3 covers 15 residues. V was pared by 4 bases and J by 0 bases, with 7 bases of the junction left unmatched. CDR3 DNA: TGTGCCAGCAGCCAAGGGACAGCATACTCCTACGAGCAGTACGTC. Residues: CASSQGTAYSYEQYV.

This chain uses TRBV5-1 with TRBJ1-3, with D tentatively TRBD1 (6 bases). Trimming cost V 1 base and J 0 bases, with 11 bases left between them. The length of the CDR3 is 16 residues. Germline V gives CDR1 SGHRS, CDR2 YFSETQ. The CDR3 sequence: CASSLTGHNSGNTIYF. CDR3 in DNA: TGCGCCAGCAGCTTGACGGGACACAACTCTGGAAACACCATATATTTT. The full variable domain, with the rest looked up from reference TRBV5-1 and TRBJ1-3, is KAGVTQTPRYLIKTRGQQVTLSCSPISGHRSVSWYQQTPGQGLQFLFEYFSETQRNKGNFPGRFSGRQFSNSRSEMNVSTLELGDSALYLCASSLTGHNSGNTIYFGEGSWLTVV.

The chain carries TRBV20-1 and TRBJ1-1; D is ambiguous. Trimming pared 4 bases from V and 1 base from J, leaving 13 bases between. This CDR3 is built from 14 residues. Germline CDR1 and CDR2: DFQATT and SNEGSKA (reference sequence). The CDR3 reads CSATISVENTEAFF. CDR3 in DNA: TGCAGTGCTACGATTTCGGTTGAGAACACTGAAGCTTTCTTT.

The chain carries TRBV3-1 and TRBJ2-5; 7 bases agree with TRBD2. With V trimmed by 1 base and J by 3 bases, 8 bases remained unmatched. This CDR3 is 16 amino acids long. Germline CDR1 is LGHDT and CDR2 is YNNKEL (reference sequence). In DNA form, the CDR3 reads TGTGCCAGCAGCCAAGCCACGGCTAGCGGAGAAGAGACCCAGTACTTC. Translated, it gives CASSQATASGEETQYF.

The V gene is TRBV7-2, the J gene TRBJ2-1; no definite D call. Trimming took 2 bases from V and 0 from J, leaving 8 bases between them. CDR3 length: 15 residues. Germline CDR1 SGHTA, CDR2 FQGNSA. This CDR3 is CASSLTPSSYNEQFF. As DNA, the CDR3 is TGTGCCAGCAGCTTAACTCCAAGCTCCTACAATGAGCAGTTCTTC. Based on the CDR3 plus reference TRBV7-2 and TRBJ2-1, the full variable domain is GAGVSQSPSNKVTEKGKDVELRCDPISGHTALYWYRQSLGQGLEFLIYFQGNSAPDKSGLPSDRFSAERTGGSVSTLTIQRTQQEDSAVYLCASSLTPSSYNEQFFGPGTRLTVL.

This clonotype has just a few counts. The V and J genes are TRBV12-3 or TRBV12-4 and TRBJ2-6, with D perhaps TRBD2 (6 bases). Trimming took off 3 bases at V and 2 bases at J, with 11 bases between the two ends. This CDR3 contains 16 residues. This CDR3 reads CASSFGGPTGANVLTF. The CDR3 DNA follows: TGTGCCAGCAGTTTCGGGGGTCCCACTGGGGCCAACGTCCTGACTTTC.

This clonotype was picked up a small number of times. The J gene is TRBJ2-2, the V gene TRBV5-1, with D unclear. V was pared by 1 base and J by 1 base, with 8 bases between. Germline V gene lookup returns CDR1 SGHRS and CDR2 YFSETQ. This CDR3 is built from 15 residues. DNA of the CDR3: TGCGCCAGCAGCTTGAATCCAGGGAACACCGGGGAGCTGTTTTTT. Its protein product is CASSLNPGNTGELFF.

This chain uses TRBV20-1 with TRBJ2-3; TRBD2 matches at 8 bases. CDR3 length: 16 amino acids. The V gene end was trimmed by 5 bases and the J gene end by 0 bases; junction bases not matched to a gene: 10. Germline V gene sequence: CDR1 DFQATT, CDR2 SNEGSKA (reference sequence). The CDR3, as DNA: TGCAGTGCTGGAACTCATCTAGCGGGTAGCACAGATACGCAGTATTTT. Protein sequence: CSAGTHLAGSTDTQYF.

V usage is TRBV15 and J usage is TRBJ2-5; 7 bases line up with TRBD1. Unmatched junction bases numbered 12, after V lost 7 bases and J lost 7 bases. This CDR3 has 14 residues. The germline V gene encodes CDR1 LNHNV and CDR2 YYDKDF (reference sequence). CDR3 in DNA: TGTGCCACCACCCCGGACAGGTTAACCCCGACCCAGTACTTC. Amino acids: CATTPDRLTPTQYF.

The chain combines TRBV5-6 with TRBJ2-3, with D unresolved. Germline assignment: CDR1 SGHDT and CDR2 YYEEEE. Trimming left V 4 bases short and J 2 bases short, with 8 bases between. CDR3 length: 13 residues. The CDR3 DNA reads as TGTGCCAGCAGCGCTATAGACACAGATACGCAGTATTTT. As protein: CASSAIDTDTQYF.

A few counts support this clonotype. DNA of the CDR3: TGTGCCAGCAGCTTAGTTGATTCAGGGTACGAGCAGTACGTC. This gives the protein CASSLVDSGYEQYV. V gene TRBV7-8 combines with J gene TRBJ2-7; tentative D call: TRBD1 (5 bases). Looked up from germline, CDR1 is SGHVS and CDR2 is FQNEAQ. With 1 base removed from V and 4 bases from J, the gap between germline ends came to 11 bases. The CDR3 has 14 amino acids.

This clonotype turned up a few times. The V and J genes are TRBV7-6 and TRBJ2-1, with TRBD2 matching over 7 bases. Germline trimming cut 1 base from V and 4 bases from J; bases unmatched to any gene: 4. Germline-derived CDR1 and CDR2 are SGHVS and FNYEAQ. The CDR3 extends over 15 amino acids. The CDR3 coding sequence is TGTGCCAGCAGCTTAGATCCTAGCGGATACAATGAGCAGTTCTTC. This sequence encodes CASSLDPSGYNEQFF.

This clonotype was seen only a few times. The CDR3 coding sequence is TGTGCCAGCAGTACCTATTTATCCTCCTACAATGAGCAGTTCTTC. Protein sequence: CASSTYLSSYNEQFF. The chain joins TRBV12-3 or TRBV12-4 to TRBJ2-1; no firm D call. Trimming removed 5 bases at V and 0 bases at J, with 11 bases between. The CDR3 loop spans 15 amino acids.

This clonotype has more than one count but fewer than ten. V is TRBV11-2 and J is TRBJ1-1; possibly TRBD1 for D (5 bases). Germline lookup yields CDR1 SGHAT and CDR2 FQNNGV. Between the trimmed V and J ends, which lost 6 bases and 6 bases, there was a span of 11 bases. The CDR3 has 12 amino acids. The CDR3 loop is CASSRAGAEAFF. In nucleotides, the CDR3 is TGTGCCAGCAGTCGGGCGGGGGCTGAAGCTTTCTTT.

The chain uses TRBV6-2 or TRBV6-3 and TRBJ1-2; no reliable D call. The CDR3 length is 13 residues. Germline V gene lookup returns CDR1 MNHEY and CDR2 SVGEGT. Between the trimmed V and J ends, which lost 6 bases and 5 bases, there was a span of 13 bases. The CDR3 DNA sequence: TGTGCCAGCAGCGACTCTTCTAGGTATGGCTACACCTTC. Translated, it gives CASSDSSRYGYTF.